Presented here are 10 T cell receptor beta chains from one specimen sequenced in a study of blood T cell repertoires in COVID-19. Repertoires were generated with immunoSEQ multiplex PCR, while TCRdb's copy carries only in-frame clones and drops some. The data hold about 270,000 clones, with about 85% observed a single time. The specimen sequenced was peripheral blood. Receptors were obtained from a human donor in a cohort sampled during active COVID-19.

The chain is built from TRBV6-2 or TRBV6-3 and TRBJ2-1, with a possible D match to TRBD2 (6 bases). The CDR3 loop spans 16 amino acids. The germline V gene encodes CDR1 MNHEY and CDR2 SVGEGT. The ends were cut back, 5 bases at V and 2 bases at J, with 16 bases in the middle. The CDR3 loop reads CASSHGGGFAYNEQFF. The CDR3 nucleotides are TGTGCCAGCAGTCACGGCGGAGGGTTCGCCTACAATGAGCAGTTCTTC.

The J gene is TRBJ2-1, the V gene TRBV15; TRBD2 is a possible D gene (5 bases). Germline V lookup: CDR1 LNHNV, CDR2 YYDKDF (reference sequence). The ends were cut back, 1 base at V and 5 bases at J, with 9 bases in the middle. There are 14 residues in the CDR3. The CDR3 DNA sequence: TGTGCCACCAGCAGAGTCACTAGTAACAATGAGCAGTTCTTC. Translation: CATSRVTSNNEQFF.

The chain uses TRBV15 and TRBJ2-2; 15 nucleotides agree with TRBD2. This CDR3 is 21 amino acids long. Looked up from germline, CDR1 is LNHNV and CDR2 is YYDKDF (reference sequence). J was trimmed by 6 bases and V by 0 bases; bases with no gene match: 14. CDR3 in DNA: TGTGCCACCAGCAGAGAGGTCGGCTCCGGGACTAGCGGGAGGAGGGCCGGGGAGCTGTTTTTT. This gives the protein CATSREVGSGTSGRRAGELFF.

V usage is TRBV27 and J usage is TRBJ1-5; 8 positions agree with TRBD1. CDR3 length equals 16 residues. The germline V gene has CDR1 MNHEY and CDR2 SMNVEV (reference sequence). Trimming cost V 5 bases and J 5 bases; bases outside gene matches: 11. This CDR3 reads CASSPGTGKGYQPQHF. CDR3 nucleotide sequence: TGTGCCAGCAGTCCAGGGACAGGTAAGGGGTATCAGCCCCAGCATTTT.

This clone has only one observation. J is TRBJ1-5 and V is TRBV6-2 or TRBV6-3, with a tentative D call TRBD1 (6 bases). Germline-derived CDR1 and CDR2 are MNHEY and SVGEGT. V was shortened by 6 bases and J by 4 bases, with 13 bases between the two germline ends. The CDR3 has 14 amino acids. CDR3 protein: CASRYGGANQPQHF. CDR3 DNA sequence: TGTGCCAGCAGGTACGGGGGGGCGAATCAGCCCCAGCATTTT.

Written as DNA, the CDR3 is TGTGCCTGGAGCTTTGGACAGGGCCGGGAGACCCAGTACTTC. Translated: CAWSFGQGRETQYF. The chain joins TRBV30 to TRBJ2-5, with 8 bases fitting TRBD1. The CDR3 length is 14 residues. Germline values: CDR1 GTSNPN, CDR2 SVGIG (reference sequence). J lost 5 bases, V lost 3 bases, and 8 bases had no gene match. Variable domain in full (rest from reference TRBV30 and TRBJ2-5): SQTIHQWPATLVQPVGSPLSLECTVEGTSNPNLYWYRQAAGRGLQLLFYSVGIGQISSEVPQNLSASRPQDRQFILSSKKLLLSDSGFYLCAWSFGQGRETQYFGPGTRLLVL.

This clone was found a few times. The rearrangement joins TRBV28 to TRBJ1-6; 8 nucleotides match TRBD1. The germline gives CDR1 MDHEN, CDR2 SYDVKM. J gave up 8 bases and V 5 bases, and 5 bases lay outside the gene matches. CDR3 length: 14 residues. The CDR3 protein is CASSPRDRYSPLHF. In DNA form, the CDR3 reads TGTGCCAGCAGTCCCCGGGACAGGTATTCACCCCTCCACTTT.

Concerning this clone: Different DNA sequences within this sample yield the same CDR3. CDR3 loop: CATSDRQVGYNEQFF. CDR3 in DNA: TGTGCCACCAGTGACCGACAGGTCGGCTACAATGAGCAGTTCTTC. The chain uses TRBV24-1 and TRBJ2-1; tentative D call: TRBD1 (6 bases). The ends were cut back, 4 bases at V and 3 bases at J, with 12 bases in the middle. The CDR3 runs to 15 residues. CDR1 is KGHDR and CDR2 is SFDVKD in the germline V gene.

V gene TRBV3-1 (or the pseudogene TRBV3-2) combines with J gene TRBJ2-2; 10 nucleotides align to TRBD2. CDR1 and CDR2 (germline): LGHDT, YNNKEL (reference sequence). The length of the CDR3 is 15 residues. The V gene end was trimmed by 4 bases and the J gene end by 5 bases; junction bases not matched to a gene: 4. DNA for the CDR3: TGTGCCAGCAGCCTACTAGCGGGATATACCGGGGAGCTGTTTTTT. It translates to CASSLLAGYTGELFF.

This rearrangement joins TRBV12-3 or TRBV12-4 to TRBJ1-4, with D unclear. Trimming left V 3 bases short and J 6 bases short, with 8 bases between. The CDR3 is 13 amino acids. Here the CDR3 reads CASSLVSDEKLFF. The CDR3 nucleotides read TGTGCCAGCAGTTTGGTTAGTGATGAAAAACTGTTTTTT.